These 10 T cell receptor beta chains were all obtained from the same sample, sequenced in a study of cytomegalovirus exposure and HLA in healthy donors. The assay was immunoSEQ multiplex PCR, and TCRdb's table has in-frame clones only and misses some. The data show about 60,000 clones, around 96% seen once. Sequenced input: PBMCs. Receptors were obtained from a man younger than 35 in good health and CMV-seronegative.

CDR3 coding DNA: TGTGCCAGCAGACCAGACAGGGGAGCAGAGACCCAGTACTTC. It encodes CASRPDRGAETQYF. J is TRBJ2-5 and V is TRBV2, with 8 positions matching TRBD1. V lost 6 bases, J lost 4 bases, and 7 bases stayed unmatched. The CDR3 has 14 amino acids. The germline V gene encodes CDR1 SNHLY and CDR2 FYNNEI.

The chain is built from TRBV29-1 and TRBJ2-5; 8 bases align to TRBD1. Germline V lookup: CDR1 SQVTM, CDR2 ANQGSEA. The CDR3 runs to 12 residues. V dropped 4 bases and J dropped 3; count of bases not matched to a gene: 1. The CDR3 nucleotides are TGCAGCGTTGCAGGGGGCAAAGAGACCCAGTACTTC. It translates to CSVAGGKETQYF. Filled out from reference TRBV29-1 and TRBJ2-5, the complete variable domain reads SAVISQKPSRDICQRGTSLTIQCQVDSQVTMMFWYRQQPGQSLTLIATANQGSEATYESGFVIDKFPISRPNLTFSTLTVSNMSPEDSSIYLCSVAGGKETQYFGPGTRLLVL.

CDR3 amino acids: CASSLTGRNQPQHF. CDR3 bases: TGTGCCAGTAGTTTGACAGGGCGCAATCAGCCCCAGCATTTT. The rearrangement links TRBV19 to TRBJ1-5; 7 bases agree with TRBD1. The CDR3 loop spans 14 amino acids. Trimming removed 5 bases from V and 2 bases from J; junction bases left unmatched: 3. The germline V gene has CDR1 LNHDA and CDR2 SQIVND (reference sequence).

V usage is TRBV19 and J usage is TRBJ1-2, with D possibly being TRBD1 (5 bases). This CDR3 spans 14 amino acids. Germline lookup yields CDR1 LNHDA and CDR2 SQIVND (reference sequence). V was clipped by 5 bases and J by 4 bases, with 14 bases between them. This CDR3 reads CASSGGTVSYGYTF. The CDR3 DNA is TGTGCCAGTAGTGGGGGGACCGTTTCCTATGGCTACACCTTC.

The chain links TRBV7-8 to TRBJ2-7; D ambiguous. Deletions cut 5 bases from V and 1 base from J, with 12 bases between. The CDR3 length is 14 residues. Germline-derived CDR1 and CDR2 are SGHVS and FQNEAQ. The CDR3, as DNA: TGTGCCAGCAGCCTGATCGATAGATCCTACGAGCAGTACTTC. It is translated as CASSLIDRSYEQYF.

The chain employs TRBV27 and TRBJ2-1, with 10 bases that match TRBD1. CDR3 length equals 15 residues. The V and J ends lost 10 bases and 4 bases, in that order; junction bases with no gene match: 10. The germline gives CDR1 MNHEY, CDR2 SMNVEV (reference sequence). In DNA form, the CDR3 reads TGTGCCACATGGCCCGGACAGGGGGGTTACAATGAGCAGTTCTTC. It specifies CATWPGQGGYNEQFF.

The chain uses TRBV27 and TRBJ2-2, with a possible D match to TRBD2 (6 bases). The CDR3 extends over 20 amino acids. Germline loops: CDR1 MNHEY, CDR2 SMNVEV (reference sequence). The ends were cut back, 1 base at V and 4 bases at J, with 25 bases in the middle. In DNA form, the CDR3 reads TGTGCCAGCAGTTTATACGGGGGTTTTGTCGTAGGGGAGATCACCGGGGAGCTGTTTTTT. Amino acid sequence: CASSLYGGFVVGEITGELFF.

The V call is TRBV9, the J call TRBJ2-1; no clear D. The CDR3 runs 15 residues. The germline V and J ends were trimmed by 3 bases and 8 bases, with 18 bases remaining between them. Germline CDR1 is SGDLS and CDR2 is YYNGEE. CDR3 residues: CASSATHGFIDEQFF. CDR3 coding DNA: TGTGCCAGCAGCGCGACTCACGGTTTTATAGATGAGCAGTTCTTC.

The chain combines TRBV2 with TRBJ2-1; 9 bases align to TRBD2. From germline, CDR1 is SNHLY and CDR2 FYNNEI. V was pared by 2 bases and J by 3 bases, with 8 bases of the junction left unmatched. The CDR3 has 17 amino acids. The CDR3 region has the DNA TGTGCCAGCAGTGAACTAGCGGGATCGGTTTTCTACAATGAGCAGTTCTTC. This gives the protein CASSELAGSVFYNEQFF.

The chain couples TRBV5-8 to TRBJ1-5; a weak D match, TRBD1 (5 bases). V lost 4 bases to trimming and J lost 2 bases, with 13 bases between them. Germline V gene sequence: CDR1 SGHTS, CDR2 YDEGEE. CDR3 length equals 15 residues. The CDR3 here is CASSPETGGNQPQHF. CDR3 nucleotides: TGTGCCAGCAGCCCCGAGACGGGGGGCAATCAGCCCCAGCATTTT.